These 32 T cell receptor beta chains were sequenced from one sample in a study of T cells in Graves' hyperthyroidism and ophthalmopathy. RNA transcripts served as the template for amplifying TCR beta CDR3 regions. When the TCR CDR3 underwent first-round RT-PCR, the HTBI primer set was used. Each CDR3 protein gets one entry after TCRdb re-called the multiplex PCR reads with MiXCR. Of about 420,000 distinct CDR3 sequences in the sample, approximately 15% were seen once. Sequencing input: blood. The receptors come from a woman younger than 30 with Graves' hyperthyroidism.

This clonotype was recorded at least ten times. The chain links TRBV20-1 to TRBJ2-7, with TRBD2 identical over 8 bases. V shed 5 bases, J shed 2 bases, and the junction held 5 bases outside the gene matches. Germline V gives CDR1 DFQATT, CDR2 SNEGSKA (reference sequence). The CDR3 sequence is 13 residues long. The CDR3 is CSAEREITYEQYF. In DNA form, the CDR3 reads TGCAGTGCTGAGCGGGAGATCACCTACGAGCAGTACTTC.

This clonotype was seen more than once but under ten times. V and J are TRBV12-3 or TRBV12-4 and TRBJ1-3; D remains ambiguous. V was clipped by 6 bases and J by 0 bases, with 12 bases between them. CDR3 length: 15 amino acids. The CDR3 DNA reads as TGTGCCAGCAGGCCGGACGGTAGCTCTGGAAACACCATATATTTT. This sequence encodes CASRPDGSSGNTIYF.

The sample holds many counts of this clonotype. The chain couples TRBV28 to TRBJ2-7; D might be TRBD1 (5 bases). The V end lost 6 bases, the J end lost 5 bases, and 20 bases lay between the germline ends. The CDR3 is made up of 15 amino acids. The V gene's germline CDR1 is MDHEN and CDR2 SYDVKM. CDR3 region: CASRSPLGAAHEQYF. Written as DNA, the CDR3 is TGTGCCAGCAGGAGCCCCTTAGGGGCGGCGCACGAGCAGTACTTC.

In its sample, this clonotype was seen many times. This sequence joins TRBV28 and TRBJ2-7, with 8 bases lining up with TRBD1. The CDR3 is 15 amino acids. Per germline, CDR1 MDHEN and CDR2 SYDVKM. With 3 bases clipped from V and 5 bases from J, the junction kept 9 bases outside the gene matches. The CDR3 here is CASSFALDRGDEQYF. The CDR3 DNA sequence: TGTGCCAGCAGTTTCGCCCTCGACAGGGGCGACGAGCAGTACTTC. The full variable domain, its missing parts supplied by reference TRBV28 and TRBJ2-7, is DVKVTQSSRYLVKRTGEKVFLECVQDMDHENMFWYRQDPGLGLRLIYFSYDVKMKEKGDIPEGYSVSREKKERFSLILESASTNQTSMYLCASSFALDRGDEQYFGPGTRLTVT.

V gene TRBV3-1 combines with J gene TRBJ2-1; 8 bases agree with TRBD1. The J segment lost 7 bases and the V segment lost 0 bases, leaving 11 bases of the junction unmatched. The CDR3 is 17 residues long. Germline CDR1 and CDR2: LGHDT and YNNKEL (reference sequence). CDR3 loop: CASSQEWYQGASNEQFF. CDR3 DNA sequence: TGTGCCAGCAGCCAAGAATGGTATCAGGGGGCTAGTAATGAGCAGTTCTTC.

The rearrangement uses TRBV7-9 and TRBJ2-5; 7 bases line up with TRBD2. In germline, CDR1 is SEHNR, CDR2 FQNEAQ (reference sequence). Trimming took 8 bases from V and 2 from J; bases not matched to a gene: 8. The CDR3 covers 14 residues. The CDR3 DNA is TGTGCCAGCGGCCCCTCTAGCGGACAAGAGACCCAGTACTTC. Protein product: CASGPSSGQETQYF.

This clonotype was observed at least ten times. This chain links TRBV10-3 with TRBJ2-1; the match to TRBD1 covers 8 bases. The trim removed 6 bases at V and 8 bases at J, leaving 9 bases unmatched. The CDR3 length is 14 residues. In germline, CDR1 is ENHRY, CDR2 SYGVKD. This CDR3 is CAISRQQGVDEQFF. The CDR3 region has the DNA TGTGCCATCAGCCGCCAACAGGGGGTCGATGAGCAGTTCTTC.

The chain employs TRBV5-4 and TRBJ2-1, with 7 bases aligning to TRBD2. Unmatched junction bases numbered 6, after V lost 2 bases and J lost 1 base. Per the germline V gene, CDR1 is SGHNT and CDR2 is YYREEE (reference sequence). The CDR3 extends over 16 amino acids. This chain's CDR3 is CASSLTQGGSYNEQFF. The CDR3 region has the DNA TGTGCCAGCAGCTTAACGCAGGGAGGGTCCTACAATGAGCAGTTCTTC.

The table lists this clonotype with many counts. The chain carries TRBV20-1 and TRBJ2-7; D is possibly TRBD1 or TRBD2 (7 bases each). Germline assignment: CDR1 DFQATT and CDR2 SNEGSKA (reference sequence). Trimming took off 1 base at V and 3 bases at J, with 16 bases between the two ends. This CDR3 is 15 amino acids long. CDR3 bases: TGCAGTGCTAGAGGGGGAGGGGGCAGTTACTACGAGCAGTACTTC. Translated: CSARGGGGSYYEQYF.

This clonotype was counted a few times. The rearrangement links TRBV7-9 to TRBJ1-6; the D is unclear. Germline V gives CDR1 SEHNR, CDR2 FQNEAQ (reference sequence). The V and J ends lost 5 bases and 11 bases respectively, with 13 bases between them. There are 13 residues in the CDR3. The CDR3 nucleotides are TGTGCCAGCAGCAAAGACCGTGGCGCACCCCTCCACTTT. Its protein is CASSKDRGAPLHF.

This clonotype was seen ten or more times. The J gene is TRBJ1-3, the V gene TRBV30; D is perhaps TRBD1 (5 bases). Trimming left V 1 base short and J 0 bases short, with 13 bases between. Germline V CDR1 and CDR2: GTSNPN, SVGIG (reference sequence). The CDR3 consists of 16 residues. CDR3 DNA: TGTGCCTGGAGTGAGGGATGGGGGACCTCTGGAAACACCATATATTTT. It translates to CAWSEGWGTSGNTIYF.

The chain uses TRBV4-1 and TRBJ1-2; 8 nucleotides align to TRBD1. V was clipped by 0 bases and J by 4 bases; unmatched bases: 4. The germline V gene encodes CDR1 MGHRA and CDR2 YSYEKL. The CDR3 has 15 residues. CDR3 sequence reads: CASSQDQTGVYGYTF. The CDR3 nucleotides are TGCGCCAGCAGCCAAGATCAGACAGGGGTCTATGGCTACACCTTC.

This clonotype was picked up many times. The chain couples TRBV20-1 to TRBJ2-7, with 8 bases aligning to TRBD1. The CDR3 runs to 13 residues. The J segment lost 1 base and the V segment lost 1 base, leaving 0 bases of the junction unmatched. Germline V gene lookup returns CDR1 DFQATT and CDR2 SNEGSKA (reference sequence). CDR3 DNA sequence: TGCAGTGCTAGAGGACAGGGGTCCTACGAGCAGTACTTC. It specifies CSARGQGSYEQYF.

This clonotype appeared many times. This chain joins TRBV6-1 and TRBJ1-2; weak D call: TRBD1 (5 bases). CDR1 is MNHNS, CDR2 SASEGT, per germline. V lost 6 bases to trimming and J lost 2 bases, with 25 bases between them. The CDR3 has 18 residues. CDR3 region: CASRKGPGTGGINYGYTF. The CDR3 DNA follows: TGTGCCAGCAGGAAAGGTCCGGGCACAGGAGGCATAAACTATGGCTACACCTTC.

This sequence joins TRBV7-2 and TRBJ2-1; 7 bases map to TRBD2. The CDR3 sequence is 14 residues long. The V gene end was trimmed by 3 bases and the J gene end by 9 bases; junction bases not matched to a gene: 8. The germline V gene encodes CDR1 SGHTA and CDR2 FQGNSA. CDR3 sequence (DNA): TGTACCAGCAGCTTTGGGGCGGGAGCGGTTGAGCAGTTCTTC. This codes for CTSSFGAGAVEQFF. The full variable domain, rest sourced from reference TRBV7-2 and TRBJ2-1, is GAGVSQSPSNKVTEKGKDVELRCDPISGHTALYWYRQSLGQGLEFLIYFQGNSAPDKSGLPSDRFSAERTGGSVSTLTIQRTQQEDSAVYLCTSSFGAGAVEQFFGPGTRLTVL.

This chain connects TRBV2 to TRBJ1-1; TRBD1 is a possible D gene (5 bases). Germline V gene sequence: CDR1 SNHLY, CDR2 FYNNEI. This CDR3 comprises 15 residues. The ends were cut back, 6 bases at V and 4 bases at J, with 18 bases in the middle. This CDR3 reads CASRGPGQGGTEAFF. The DNA for the CDR3 is TGTGCCAGCAGGGGTCCGGGGCAGGGAGGCACTGAAGCTTTCTTT. The complete variable domain, with remaining parts taken from reference TRBV2 and TRBJ1-1, reads EPEVTQTPSHQVTQMGQEVILRCVPISNHLYFYWYRQILGQKVEFLVSFYNNEISEKSEIFDDQFSVERPDGSNFTLKIRSTKLEDSAMYFCASRGPGQGGTEAFFGQGTRLTVV.

This clonotype was detected only a few times. This chain uses TRBV10-3 with TRBJ2-2, with 8 positions matching TRBD1. V shed 5 bases, J shed 1 base, and the junction held 3 bases outside the gene matches. This CDR3 has 15 amino acids. Germline CDR1 reads ENHRY; CDR2 reads SYGVKD. CDR3 bases: TGTGCCATCAGTTCCGGGACAGGGAACACCGGGGAGCTGTTTTTT. Encoded protein: CAISSGTGNTGELFF.

This rearrangement joins TRBV6-2 or TRBV6-3 to TRBJ2-3; TRBD2 matches 10 bases. The junction had 10 bases not matched to a gene; V was cut back by 5 bases and J by 5 bases. This CDR3 comprises 16 residues. Germline CDR1 reads MNHEY; CDR2 reads SVGEGT. In DNA, the CDR3 is TGTGCCAGCAGTCAAAGAGCGGGAGGGCCGGGAGATACGCAGTATTTT. It encodes CASSQRAGGPGDTQYF.

The sample holds many counts of this clonotype. An end of the junction does not agree with germline; a read error may underlie this. The chain carries TRBV7-7 and TRBJ2-3; a weak D match, TRBD1 (6 bases). This CDR3 has 15 amino acids. The germline V gene encodes CDR1 SSHAT and CDR2 FNYEAQ (reference sequence). CDR3 DNA sequence: TGTGCTAGCAGCCAAACAGGGAAGAGCGCAGATACGCAGTATTTT. It translates to CASSQTGKSADTQYF.

This clonotype has only a few counts. The chain combines TRBV19 with TRBJ2-3; TRBD1 might be the D (5 bases). Between the trimmed V and J ends, which lost 5 bases and 5 bases, there was a span of 14 bases. Germline CDR1 LNHDA, CDR2 SQIVND (reference sequence). The CDR3 extends over 14 amino acids. The CDR3 loop reads CASSQTASGDTQYF. DNA of the CDR3: TGTGCCAGTAGTCAGACAGCTAGTGGAGATACGCAGTATTTT.

This clonotype has ten or more counts. The chain combines TRBV20-1 with TRBJ2-1; TRBD2 might be the D (6 bases). The V gene's germline CDR1 is DFQATT and CDR2 SNEGSKA (reference sequence). V lost 3 bases, J lost 1 base, and 19 bases lay in between. The CDR3 is made up of 17 amino acids. For the CDR3, the DNA is TGCAGTGCTAGTAGTATCGGTGGGAGGAGGTCCTACAATGAGCAGTTCTTC. It specifies CSASSIGGRRSYNEQFF.

This clonotype was detected many times. The chain has TRBV28 and TRBJ2-7, with TRBD1 identical over 7 bases. Germline trimming cut 2 bases from V and 2 bases from J; bases unmatched to any gene: 6. The CDR3 is 15 amino acids. CDR1 is MDHEN and CDR2 is SYDVKM in the germline V gene. CDR3 region: CASSLGRTGAYEQYF. The CDR3 DNA is TGTGCCAGCAGTTTAGGTAGGACAGGAGCCTACGAGCAGTACTTC. The variable domain in full, completed from reference TRBV28 and TRBJ2-7, reads DVKVTQSSRYLVKRTGEKVFLECVQDMDHENMFWYRQDPGLGLRLIYFSYDVKMKEKGDIPEGYSVSREKKERFSLILESASTNQTSMYLCASSLGRTGAYEQYFGPGTRLTVT.

This chain links TRBV11-1 with TRBJ2-7; 9 nucleotides match TRBD1. With 3 bases clipped from V and 2 bases from J, the junction kept 5 bases outside the gene matches. Germline CDR1 reads SGHAT; CDR2 reads FQDESV (reference sequence). This CDR3 region has 15 residues. The CDR3 here is CASSFGQGRPYEQYF. In nucleotides, the CDR3 is TGTGCCAGCAGCTTCGGACAGGGGAGACCCTACGAGCAGTACTTC.

This clonotype has just a few counts. The chain joins TRBV5-1 to TRBJ2-7; possible D gene TRBD2, 5 bases. V shed 2 bases and J shed 5 bases, with 14 bases lying between them. The germline CDR1 and CDR2 sequences are SGHRS and YFSETQ. The CDR3 has 14 residues. The CDR3 loop reads CASSLTELLDEQYF. DNA for the CDR3: TGCGCCAGCAGCTTAACAGAGCTACTAGACGAGCAGTACTTC.

There are a few counts of this clonotype. CDR3 residues: CSAHVGIEQYF. CDR3 nucleotides: TGCAGTGCCCATGTCGGGATCGAGCAGTACTTC. The chain combines TRBV20-1 with TRBJ2-7; the D gene is possibly TRBD2 (5 bases). Germline V gene sequence: CDR1 DFQATT, CDR2 SNEGSKA (reference sequence). V was shortened by 6 bases and J by 6 bases, with 12 bases between the two germline ends. CDR3 length equals 11 residues.

This clonotype has just a few counts. The rearrangement joins TRBV4-1 to TRBJ1-5; D call uncertain. The CDR3 runs 14 residues. Trimming removed 0 bases from V and 5 bases from J, with 8 bases in between. CDR1 and CDR2 (germline): MGHRA, YSYEKL. The CDR3, as DNA: TGCGCCAGCAGCCAAGACAGTCTCGATCAGCCCCAGCATTTT. Translation gives CASSQDSLDQPQHF.

The gene calls are TRBV5-6 and TRBJ2-4; D gene uncertain. Trimming cost V 6 bases and J 8 bases, with 18 bases left between them. The CDR3 runs 14 residues. The germline CDR1 and CDR2 sequences are SGHDT and YYEEEE. The CDR3 nucleotides read TGTGCCAGCATCGGGTCTCCCCTTAGGGACATTCAGTACTTC. This sequence encodes CASIGSPLRDIQYF.

This clonotype was seen at least ten times. V gene TRBV20-1 combines with J gene TRBJ2-7, with D tentatively TRBD2 (5 bases). CDR3 length: 15 residues. Germline V gives CDR1 DFQATT, CDR2 SNEGSKA (reference sequence). V gave up 3 bases and J gave up 2 bases, with 17 bases separating them. The CDR3 bases are TGCAGTGCTAGGGACTTGCGGGTTAATCCCTACGAGCAGTACTTC. Protein product: CSARDLRVNPYEQYF.

This clonotype has at least ten counts. The rearrangement links TRBV6-1 to TRBJ1-2; D not resolved. Germline values: CDR1 MNHNS, CDR2 SASEGT. The CDR3 covers 12 residues. V lost 3 bases, J lost 4 bases, and 6 bases lay in between. In DNA form, the CDR3 reads TGTGCCAGCAGTGATCCAGGCTATGGCTACACCTTC. As protein: CASSDPGYGYTF.

There are many counts of this clonotype. This rearrangement joins TRBV6-2 or TRBV6-3 to TRBJ1-4; D gene uncertain. With 3 bases removed from V and 10 bases from J, the gap between germline ends came to 12 bases. The CDR3 runs 13 residues. CDR1 is MNHEY, CDR2 SVGEGT, per germline. CDR3 in amino acids: CASSYGRSGKLFF. As DNA, the CDR3 is TGTGCCAGCAGTTATGGGCGAAGCGGAAAACTGTTTTTT.

This clonotype appeared a few times. The chain couples TRBV29-1 to TRBJ2-2, with a tentative D call TRBD1 (6 bases). The CDR3 runs 13 residues. Germline values: CDR1 SQVTM, CDR2 ANQGSEA. V was trimmed by 6 bases and J by 4 bases, leaving 12 bases between them. The CDR3 DNA is TGCAGCGTGGCGGTCAGGGGCACCGGGGAGCTGTTTTTT. As protein: CSVAVRGTGELFF.

This clonotype came up many times. The chain couples TRBV2 to TRBJ1-2, with a weak D call TRBD1 (6 bases). Trimming left V 10 bases short and J 2 bases short, with 17 bases between. The CDR3 covers 14 residues. Per germline, CDR1 SNHLY and CDR2 FYNNEI. The CDR3 loop reads CAIRVDRTNYGYTF. The CDR3 DNA reads TGTGCCATACGTGTAGACAGGACAAACTATGGCTACACCTTC. Variable domain in full (rest from reference TRBV2 and TRBJ1-2): EPEVTQTPSHQVTQMGQEVILRCVPISNHLYFYWYRQILGQKVEFLVSFYNNEISEKSEIFDDQFSVERPDGSNFTLKIRSTKLEDSAMYFCAIRVDRTNYGYTFGSGTRLTVV.